The 29 T cell receptor beta chains below were found in one sample sequenced in a study of PD-1 blockade in classical Hodgkin lymphoma (dated by TCRdb to the early 2020s). The library came from the immunoSEQ multiplex PCR assay. TCRdb took over this immuneACCESS table, retaining in-frame rearrangements with V and J assigned. Such tables are incomplete; in checked studies, under half of the missing clones stem from an unresolved V gene, and the remainder is unexplained. For this sample the table gives over 20,000 clones, of which 85% to 90% were detected only once. Roughly 2.6% of the sample goes to the ten largest clones. Explained via the paper, the time point label denotes: cycle 1 day 1 (C1D1), immediately before nivolumab initiation. Every trial patient had relapsed after autologous stem cell transplantation, and cohorts A, B and C differed in prior brentuximab vedotin exposure. The sample in question was peripheral blood mononuclear cells (PBMCs), obtained at baseline. The receptor set was obtained from a human donor with classical Hodgkin lymphoma.

V usage is TRBV7-7 and J usage is TRBJ2-7; TRBD2 aligns across 8 bases. Germline loops: CDR1 SSHAT, CDR2 FNYEAQ (reference sequence). The CDR3 length is 19 residues. The CDR3 is CTASCDITTQSRGGYEQYF. The CDR3 region has the DNA TGTACAGCTTCATGCGACATAACCACTCAAAGTCGGGGGGGATACGAGCAGTACTTC.

The chain joins TRBV7-8 to TRBJ2-7, with no clear D. Germline lookup yields CDR1 SGHVS and CDR2 FQNEAQ. The CDR3 covers 15 residues. V was pared by 0 bases and J by 4 bases, with 13 bases between. CDR3 sequence reads: CASSLASQASYEQYF. CDR3 coding DNA: TGTGCCAGCAGCTTAGCATCCCAAGCATCTTACGAGCAGTACTTC. Full variable domain (missing parts from reference TRBV7-8 and TRBJ2-7): GAGVSQSPRYKVAKRGQDVALRCDPISGHVSLFWYQQALGQGPEFLTYFQNEAQLDKSGLPSDRFFAERPEGSVSTLKIQRTQQEDSAVYLCASSLASQASYEQYFGPGTRLTVT.

This rearrangement joins TRBV6-6 to TRBJ1-1; no clear D. Looked up from germline, CDR1 is MNHNY and CDR2 is SVGAGI (reference sequence). Trimming pared 6 bases from V and 2 bases from J, leaving 4 bases between. This CDR3 contains 11 residues. The DNA of the CDR3 is TGTGCCAGCAGCAGAAACACTGAAGCTTTCTTT. Protein sequence: CASSRNTEAFF.

This clone came up once. The chain joins TRBV5-1 to TRBJ2-2; no definite D call. V was trimmed by 5 bases and J by 0 bases, leaving 8 bases between them. This CDR3 is 14 amino acids long. CDR1 and CDR2 from the germline V gene are SGHRS and YFSETQ. DNA of the CDR3: TGCGCCAGCAGTCCGATCCCGAACACCGGGGAGCTGTTTTTT. It is translated as CASSPIPNTGELFF.

This chain connects TRBV5-5 to TRBJ1-5; no clear D gene. The CDR3 is made up of 16 amino acids. CDR1 and CDR2 from the germline V gene are SGHKS and YYEKEE (reference sequence). Deletions cut 1 base from V and 5 bases from J, with 16 bases between. Written as DNA, the CDR3 is TGTGCCAGCAGCTTGTTACCCAGTGCCGAGGATCAGCCCCAGCATTTT. Encoded protein: CASSLLPSAEDQPQHF. Drawing the rest from reference TRBV5-5 and TRBJ1-5, the complete variable domain is DAGVTQSPTHLIKTRGQQVTLRCSPISGHKSVSWYQQVLGQGPQFIFQYYEKEERGRGNFPDRFSARQFPNYSSELNVNALLLGDSALYLCASSLLPSAEDQPQHFGDGTRLSIL.

The rearrangement links TRBV19 to TRBJ1-1; perhaps TRBD1 as D (6 bases). Germline V gene sequence: CDR1 LNHDA, CDR2 SQIVND (reference sequence). The length of the CDR3 is 19 residues. The V end lost 6 bases, the J end lost 7 bases, and 33 bases lay between the germline ends. The CDR3 bases are TGTGCCAGTAGGACCCGCCCGGGCGGGGGGCCAGTCTCTCAGCTTGAAGCTTTCTTT. Protein: CASRTRPGGGPVSQLEAFF.

The chain carries TRBV6-5 and TRBJ2-1; TRBD2 agrees at 12 bases. Germline trimming cut 4 bases from V and 9 bases from J; bases unmatched to any gene: 10. CDR3 size: 16 residues. Germline V gene sequence: CDR1 MNHEY, CDR2 SVGAGI. CDR3 residues: CASSWRPSGGAGEQFF. The CDR3 coding sequence is TGTGCCAGCAGTTGGCGCCCTAGCGGGGGGGCCGGTGAGCAGTTCTTC.

This clone has a single count. This chain connects TRBV5-1 to TRBJ2-7, with TRBD1 matching over 12 bases. Germline V gene sequence: CDR1 SGHRS, CDR2 YFSETQ. J gave up 7 bases and V 4 bases, and 6 bases lay outside the gene matches. The CDR3 runs to 14 residues. CDR3 DNA: TGCGCCAGCAGCCAGGGACAGGGGGCGAGGGAGCAGTACTTC. This encodes CASSQGQGAREQYF.

This clone was observed once. The V and J genes are TRBV5-1 and TRBJ2-3; 12 bases match TRBD2. The CDR3 has 16 amino acids. V was clipped by 4 bases and J by 1 base; unmatched bases: 4. CDR1 and CDR2 (germline): SGHRS, YFSETQ. The CDR3 loop reads CASSGRLAGGTDTQYF. DNA for the CDR3: TGCGCCAGCAGCGGCAGACTAGCGGGGGGCACAGATACGCAGTATTTT. The entire variable domain, with the rest obtained from reference TRBV5-1 and TRBJ2-3, is as follows: KAGVTQTPRYLIKTRGQQVTLSCSPISGHRSVSWYQQTPGQGLQFLFEYFSETQRNKGNFPGRFSGRQFSNSRSEMNVSTLELGDSALYLCASSGRLAGGTDTQYFGPGTRLTVL.

The J gene is TRBJ2-2, the V gene TRBV29-1; D not resolved. Germline V CDR1 and CDR2: SQVTM, ANQGSEA. This CDR3 is built from 12 residues. V lost 4 bases and J 4 bases, leaving 7 bases between the germline ends. Here the CDR3 DNA reads TGCAGCGTTGTTTGGGGCACCGGGGAGCTGTTTTTT. Protein: CSVVWGTGELFF.

V and J are TRBV5-1 and TRBJ2-5, with 12 bases fitting TRBD2. This CDR3 region has 15 residues. With 3 bases clipped from V and 5 bases from J, the junction kept 5 bases outside the gene matches. Germline CDR1 SGHRS, CDR2 YFSETQ. The CDR3 DNA sequence: TGCGCCAGCAGCTCCGAAGGGACTAGCGGGGAGACCCAGTACTTC. It yields the protein CASSSEGTSGETQYF.

J is TRBJ2-3 and V is TRBV10-3; D is ambiguous. The CDR3 contains 11 residues. CDR1 is ENHRY, CDR2 SYGVKD, per germline. V lost 5 bases and J 5 bases, leaving 5 bases between the germline ends. The CDR3 nucleotides read TGTGCCATCAGTCCCCGAGATACGCAGTATTTT. It is translated as CAISPRDTQYF.

The chain has TRBV6-5 and TRBJ2-7, with TRBD1 as a possible D gene (6 bases). Germline CDR1 and CDR2: MNHEY and SVGAGI. This CDR3 is 15 amino acids long. Trimming removed 4 bases at V and 3 bases at J, with 16 bases between. The DNA of the CDR3 is TGTGCCAGCAGTTTCAGACAGGAGACCGGCTACGAGCAGTACTTC. Protein: CASSFRQETGYEQYF.

V and J are TRBV7-8 and TRBJ2-7, with 12 bases identical to TRBD1. Germline V CDR1 and CDR2: SGHVS, FQNEAQ. There are 15 residues in the CDR3. J gave up 11 bases and V 5 bases, and 13 bases lay outside the gene matches. CDR3 sequence (DNA): TGTGCCAGCAGCACGAGTCCCGGGACAGGGGGCTGGGAGTACTTC. Translating gives CASSTSPGTGGWEYF.

This rearrangement joins TRBV5-5 to TRBJ2-3; 10 bases are a match to TRBD2. CDR1 is SGHKS, CDR2 YYEKEE, per germline (reference sequence). The V segment lost 0 bases and the J segment 7 bases; nucleotides outside the gene matches: 5. CDR3 length: 15 residues. The CDR3 is CASSLDASGGHTQYF. The CDR3 bases are TGTGCCAGCAGCTTGGATGCTAGCGGGGGTCATACGCAGTATTTT.

The chain employs TRBV20-1 and TRBJ2-5; D is undetermined. V gave up 8 bases and J gave up 5 bases, with 9 bases separating them. CDR1 and CDR2 (germline): DFQATT, SNEGSKA (reference sequence). CDR3 size: 10 residues. The CDR3: CSPKGETQYF. The CDR3 bases are TGCAGTCCCAAGGGTGAGACCCAGTACTTC.

The chain uses TRBV27 and TRBJ2-5; 11 positions match TRBD2. V lost 3 bases, J lost 1 base, and 1 base stayed unmatched. The CDR3 spans 15 residues. CDR1 MNHEY and CDR2 SMNVEV come from the germline V gene (reference sequence). The CDR3 nucleotides read TGTGCCAGCAGTTTTCTAGCGGGGGGCCAAGAGACCCAGTACTTC. It encodes CASSFLAGGQETQYF.

J is TRBJ2-1 and V is TRBV7-6; 10 bases are a match to TRBD2. Per the germline V gene, CDR1 is SGHVS and CDR2 is FNYEAQ. CDR3 length equals 15 residues. With 2 bases clipped from V and 5 bases from J, the junction kept 3 bases outside the gene matches. CDR3 region: CASSLRLAGDNEQFF. The CDR3 DNA is TGTGCCAGCAGCTTAAGACTAGCGGGCGACAATGAGCAGTTCTTC.

In this sample, this clone is medium-sized. The chain links TRBV5-6 to TRBJ2-7, with D tentatively TRBD2 (6 bases). The CDR3 has 12 residues. In germline, CDR1 is SGHDT, CDR2 YYEEEE. With 2 bases removed from V and 7 bases from J, the gap between germline ends came to 10 bases. CDR3 loop: CASSFYGGEQYF. The CDR3 region has the DNA TGTGCCAGCAGCTTCTATGGGGGGGAGCAGTACTTC.

The rearrangement uses TRBV5-1 and TRBJ1-1, with 12 bases lining up with TRBD1. This CDR3 contains 15 residues. The junction had 7 bases not matched to a gene; V was cut back by 4 bases and J by 6 bases. Germline assignment: CDR1 SGHRS and CDR2 YFSETQ. CDR3 amino acids: CASSTQGQGAAEAFF. CDR3 in DNA: TGCGCCAGCAGCACCCAGGGACAGGGGGCGGCTGAAGCTTTCTTT.

DNA for the CDR3: TGTGCCAGTAGTATAAGGGGGGGGACTTACAATGAGCAGTTCTTC. Protein: CASSIRGGTYNEQFF. This chain connects TRBV19 to TRBJ2-1; D may be TRBD2 (7 bases). Germline V gives CDR1 LNHDA, CDR2 SQIVND (reference sequence). This CDR3 has 15 residues. Trimming stripped 2 bases from V and 4 bases from J, with 12 bases between.

As to this clone: Other DNA sequences in this specimen translate into the identical CDR3. The chain uses TRBV5-1 and TRBJ2-1; 8 nucleotides align to TRBD2. V lost 4 bases to trimming and J lost 4 bases; unmatched junction nucleotides: 7. Germline V gene lookup returns CDR1 SGHRS and CDR2 YFSETQ. The CDR3 loop spans 15 amino acids. The DNA of the CDR3 is TGCGCCAGCAGCGTCTCGGGGGGGACTTACAATGAGCAGTTCTTC. This encodes CASSVSGGTYNEQFF.

This chain connects TRBV7-8 to TRBJ1-6, with 9 positions matching TRBD1. CDR1 SGHVS and CDR2 FQNEAQ come from the germline V gene. The V gene end was trimmed by 1 base and the J gene end by 7 bases; junction bases not matched to a gene: 8. There are 17 residues in the CDR3. In DNA form, the CDR3 reads TGTGCCAGCAGCTTAGTAGCAGGAGGACAGGGGAATTCACCCCTCCACTTT. Translating gives CASSLVAGGQGNSPLHF.

J is TRBJ1-2 and V is TRBV19; the match to TRBD1 covers 7 bases. J was trimmed by 5 bases and V by 7 bases; bases with no gene match: 13. This CDR3 comprises 15 residues. Germline V lookup: CDR1 LNHDA, CDR2 SQIVND (reference sequence). The DNA of the CDR3 is TGTGCCAGTAAGGCGGATTGGGGGACAGCTTATGGCTACACCTTC. As protein: CASKADWGTAYGYTF.

V gene TRBV7-2 combines with J gene TRBJ2-5; D may correspond to TRBD1 or TRBD2 (5 bases each). Per germline, CDR1 SGHTA and CDR2 FQGNSA. V was clipped by 3 bases and J by 3 bases, with 8 bases between them. The CDR3 loop spans 13 amino acids. The CDR3 region has the DNA TGTGCCAGCAGCTTGGGGACCAAAGAGACCCAGTACTTC. Residues: CASSLGTKETQYF.

The chain uses TRBV5-1 and TRBJ2-7; 9 bases align to TRBD1. V lost 3 bases, J lost 3 bases, and 4 bases stayed unmatched. CDR3 length equals 14 residues. Germline-derived CDR1 and CDR2 are SGHRS and YFSETQ. DNA for the CDR3: TGCGCCAGCAGCTGGACAGGGGATTTCTACGAGCAGTACTTC. This codes for CASSWTGDFYEQYF.

This clone appeared a few times. The chain links TRBV5-1 to TRBJ2-2; D possibly corresponds to TRBD2 (5 bases). CDR3 size: 15 residues. The V gene's germline CDR1 is SGHRS and CDR2 YFSETQ. Trimming cost V 5 bases and J 4 bases, with 15 bases left between them. The CDR3 region is CASRLEDSITGELFF. The CDR3 region has the DNA TGCGCCAGCAGGTTAGAGGACTCTATCACCGGGGAGCTGTTTTTT.

This chain links TRBV29-1 with TRBJ1-2; a possible D gene is TRBD1 (6 bases). The germline gives CDR1 SQVTM, CDR2 ANQGSEA. V lost 5 bases, J lost 13 bases, and 17 bases lay in between. The CDR3 sequence is 11 residues long. The CDR3, as DNA: TGCAGCGTTCGGGCAGGGGATGCGGGCACCTTC. It yields the protein CSVRAGDAGTF.

This clone was picked up one time. The chain carries TRBV5-1 and TRBJ1-3; maybe TRBD1 (6 bases). The CDR3 is made up of 15 amino acids. Germline assignment: CDR1 SGHRS and CDR2 YFSETQ. Trimming pared 4 bases from V and 0 bases from J, leaving 11 bases between. The CDR3 DNA is TGCGCCAGCAGCGAGGGACACCCCTCTGGAAACACCATATATTTT. This gives the protein CASSEGHPSGNTIYF.